What follows is one T cell receptor beta chain and its context. This entry comes from a study of PD-1 blockade in mismatch repair-deficient tumors. Overall study: Enrolled about 2012-2016, patients had progressing, pretreated mismatch repair-deficient cancers of 11 to 13 types.

The germline V gene encodes CDR1 SGHTA and CDR2 FQGTGA. The CDR3 runs to 14 residues. Trimming shortened V by 5 bases and J by 3 bases, and 12 bases separated the two germline ends. Generated by immunoSEQ multiplex PCR, the TCRdb table keeps only in-frame clones and is missing some. Altogether tens of thousands of clones are present, more than 80% being singletons, with the ten largest covering roughly 5.5%. The chain joins TRBV7-3 to TRBJ2-3, with D possibly matching TRBD1 (6 bases). The specimen comprised peripheral blood, sampled 44 weeks after starting pembrolizumab. This clonotype was obtained from an adult with mismatch repair-deficient cancer. Written as DNA, the CDR3 is TGTGCCAGCAGCATTGGACAGAAAACAGATACGCAGTATTTT. This translates into CASSIGQKTDTQYF.